A single sample gave rise to the 8 T cell receptor beta chains below, sequenced in a study of control samples from healthy donors and cancer patients. The table came from immunoSEQ multiplex PCR; TCRdb's copy has only in-frame clones and leaves some out. The data show fewer than 95,000 clones, with roughly 91% seen just once and approximately 14% held by the top ten. Sequenced: blood. These receptors were obtained from a man aged 25-40 years in good health.

The V and J genes are TRBV21-1 and TRBJ2-4; no check of the table's D call, TRBD2, against the DNA was made. TRBV21-1 is listed as a pseudogene. The CDR3 has 15 residues. CDR3 region: CASSKGSLADNIQYF. The DNA of the CDR3 is TGTGCCAGCAGCAAAGGTTCACTAGCAGACAACATTCAGTACTTC.

The chain combines TRBV18 with TRBJ2-7, with D maybe TRBD1 (6 bases). This CDR3 is 15 amino acids long. Germline V lookup: CDR1 KGHSH, CDR2 LQKENI. The ends were cut back, 1 base at V and 4 bases at J, with 14 bases in the middle. As DNA, the CDR3 is TGTGCCAGCTCACCACGATTGGGGGCCCCTTACGAGCAGTACTTC. Translated, it gives CASSPRLGAPYEQYF.

Regarding this clone: The junction departs from the called germline gene at one end, perhaps through a read error. This sequence joins TRBV19 and TRBJ2-4, with D possibly matching TRBD2 (6 bases). This CDR3 contains 13 residues. The V gene's germline CDR1 is LNHDA and CDR2 SQIVND (reference sequence). In DNA form, the CDR3 reads TGTGCCAGCGCGGGGCGGGCAGCAAACATTCGGTACTTC. This translates into CASAGRAANIRYF.

This chain joins TRBV14 and TRBJ2-3; the match to TRBD2 covers 9 bases. This CDR3 region has 16 residues. Germline-derived CDR1 and CDR2 are SGHDN and FVKESK. The V gene end was trimmed by 4 bases and the J gene end by 0 bases; junction bases not matched to a gene: 5. Here the CDR3 reads CASSPQRGASTDTQYF. CDR3 DNA: TGTGCCAGCAGCCCCCAGCGGGGGGCTAGCACAGATACGCAGTATTTT.

Here the CDR3 DNA reads TGTGCCAGCAGCTTAGAGGGGCAGCCCCAGCATTTT. This sequence encodes CASSLEGQPQHF. The chain uses TRBV7-8 and TRBJ1-5; D may be TRBD1 (5 bases). There are 12 residues in the CDR3. Between the trimmed V and J ends, which lost 1 base and 7 bases, there was a span of 5 bases. Germline V gene lookup returns CDR1 SGHVS and CDR2 FQNEAQ.

This sequence joins TRBV19 and TRBJ1-1; 7 bases align to TRBD1. The CDR3 covers 13 residues. Germline lookup yields CDR1 LNHDA and CDR2 SQIVND (reference sequence). Trimming cost V 6 bases and J 5 bases; bases outside gene matches: 6. In DNA form, the CDR3 reads TGTGCCAGTAGCTCTGACAGGGTTACTGAAGCTTTCTTT. Translated, it gives CASSSDRVTEAFF.

The CDR3 coding sequence is TGTGCCAGCAGCCGCTTTGAGTTAGACCGCCCGTTCTTC. As protein: CASSRFELDRPFF. This chain joins TRBV3-1 (or the pseudogene TRBV3-2) and TRBJ2-1, with unresolved D. V was pared by 4 bases and J by 15 bases, with 19 bases between. Germline-derived CDR1 and CDR2 are LGHDT and YNNKEL (reference sequence). This CDR3 is 13 amino acids long.

The chain combines TRBV4-1 with TRBJ2-3; D remains ambiguous. Trimming stripped 6 bases from V and 0 bases from J, with 10 bases between. The CDR3 has 14 amino acids. Germline CDR1 and CDR2: MGHRA and YSYEKL. This CDR3 reads CASRRIGSTDTQYF. The DNA for the CDR3 is TGCGCCAGCAGGCGGATCGGAAGCACAGATACGCAGTATTTT.